This T cell receptor beta chain was captured in a study of naive and memory T cell subsets. Amplification of ligated cDNA took four PCR rounds with SP2 and nested alpha and beta constant primers. Each CDR3 protein is one row after TCRdb ran MiXCR on the UMI-ligation and nested PCR reads. The sample has fewer than 35,000 distinct CDR3 sequences, less than 8.5% seen once. Treatment given: skin biopsy from PPD injection site in Mantoux-positive individual. A UMI-containing oligonucleotide was joined by 3' ligation to the TCR cDNA template. The V gene lost 2 bases and the J gene lost 1 base, with 20 bases spanning the gap. CDR3 length: 17 residues. In germline, CDR1 is DFQATT, CDR2 SNEGSKA (reference sequence).

The source material was skin, sampled from a tuberculin skin test site. The sequence was collected from an adult in good health. The chain joins TRBV20-1 to TRBJ2-5; perhaps TRBD1 as D (6 bases). The chain's CDR3 is CSARQWDKPPCQETQYF. The CDR3 nucleotides read TGCAGTGCTAGACAGTGGGACAAGCCCCCTTGCCAAGAGACCCAGTACTTC.